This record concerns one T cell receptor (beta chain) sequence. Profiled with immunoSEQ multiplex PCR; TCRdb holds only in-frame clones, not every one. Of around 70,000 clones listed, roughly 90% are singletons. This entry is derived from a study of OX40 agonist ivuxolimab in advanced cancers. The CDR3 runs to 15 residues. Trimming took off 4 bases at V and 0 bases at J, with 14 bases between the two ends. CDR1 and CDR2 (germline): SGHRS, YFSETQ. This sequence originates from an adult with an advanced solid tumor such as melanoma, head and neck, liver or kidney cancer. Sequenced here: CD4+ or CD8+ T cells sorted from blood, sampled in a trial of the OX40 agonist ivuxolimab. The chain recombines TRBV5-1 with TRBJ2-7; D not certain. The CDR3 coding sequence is TGCGCCAGCAGCCGAGACATTGATTCCTCCTACGAGCAGTACTTC. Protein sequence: CASSRDIDSSYEQYF. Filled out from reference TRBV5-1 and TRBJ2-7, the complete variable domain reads KAGVTQTPRYLIKTRGQQVTLSCSPISGHRSVSWYQQTPGQGLQFLFEYFSETQRNKGNFPGRFSGRQFSNSRSEMNVSTLELGDSALYLCASSRDIDSSYEQYFGPGTRLTVT.